These 16 T cell receptor beta chains originate from one sample sequenced in a study of cytomegalovirus exposure and HLA in healthy donors. The PCR had 60 Vbeta and 13 Jbeta primers. TCRdb keeps only in-frame clones here, not all; method: immunoSEQ multiplex PCR. The table records more than 95,000 clones, about 9.4% of them present only once. The sequencing input was PBMCs. The source is a man in his forties or fifties in good health and CMV-seropositive.

This rearrangement joins TRBV4-1 to TRBJ2-7; 12 bases are a match to TRBD2. The CDR3 has 17 amino acids. V dropped 6 bases and J dropped 6; count of bases not matched to a gene: 15. The germline gives CDR1 MGHRA, CDR2 YSYEKL. CDR3 in amino acids: CASSPSLASGRAPEQYF. The CDR3 bases are TGCGCCAGCAGTCCCTCCCTCGCTAGCGGGAGGGCCCCCGAGCAGTACTTC.

The CDR3 region is CASSPRGTIPGYEQYF. The CDR3 region has the DNA TGTGCCAGCAGCCCTCGGGGAACCATCCCCGGCTACGAGCAGTACTTC. V usage is TRBV5-6 and J usage is TRBJ2-7, with D possibly TRBD2 on 5 matching bases. The CDR3 totals 16 residues. The germline gives CDR1 SGHDT, CDR2 YYEEEE. Trimming left V 4 bases short and J 3 bases short, with 20 bases between. Full variable domain (outside the CDR3, taken from reference TRBV5-6 and TRBJ2-7): DAGVTQSPTHLIKTRGQQVTLRCSPKSGHDTVSWYQQALGQGPQFIFQYYEEEERQRGNFPDRFSGHQFPNYSSELNVNALLLGDSALYLCASSPRGTIPGYEQYFGPGTRLTVT.

In its sample, this clone was seen a few times. The chain couples TRBV7-9 to TRBJ1-3; D is uncertain. This CDR3 is built from 13 residues. V lost 6 bases and J 2 bases, leaving 8 bases between the germline ends. CDR1 is SEHNR, CDR2 FQNEAQ, per germline (reference sequence). The CDR3 spells CASREGAGNTIYF. CDR3 nucleotides: TGTGCCAGCAGGGAGGGAGCTGGAAACACCATATATTTT. The complete variable domain, with remaining parts taken from reference TRBV7-9 and TRBJ1-3, reads DTGVSQNPRHKITKRGQNVTFRCDPISEHNRLYWYRQTLGQGPEFLTYFQNEAQLEKSRLLSDRFSAERPKGSFSTLEIQRTEQGDSAMYLCASREGAGNTIYFGEGSWLTVV.

The chain carries TRBV28 and TRBJ1-3; D possibly corresponds to TRBD1 (6 bases). V gave up 1 base and J gave up 0 bases, with 13 bases separating them. Germline V gives CDR1 MDHEN, CDR2 SYDVKM. CDR3 size: 17 residues. For the CDR3, the DNA is TGTGCCAGCAGTTTATTCCCCAGGGGCCTCTCTGGAAACACCATATATTTT. Encoded protein: CASSLFPRGLSGNTIYF.

The rearrangement uses TRBV4-1 and TRBJ2-7, with 8 bases lining up with TRBD2. Germline V gene lookup returns CDR1 MGHRA and CDR2 YSYEKL. Unmatched junction bases numbered 7, after V lost 4 bases and J lost 5 bases. This CDR3 has 14 amino acids. The CDR3 DNA reads TGCGCCAGCAGCCTGGGACTAGAAGTCGACGAGCAGTACTTC. Its translation: CASSLGLEVDEQYF.

A few counts support this clone. The J gene is TRBJ2-5, the V gene TRBV5-1; 7 nucleotides line up with TRBD2. This CDR3 has 13 residues. Germline V gene sequence: CDR1 SGHRS, CDR2 YFSETQ. Trimming removed 4 bases from V and 5 bases from J; junction bases left unmatched: 5. CDR3 in amino acids: CASSGGSVETQYF. Written as DNA, the CDR3 is TGCGCCAGCAGCGGCGGGAGCGTGGAGACCCAGTACTTC.

This clone was observed a handful of times. The rearrangement uses TRBV7-9 and TRBJ2-7; TRBD1 aligns across 8 bases. V lost 11 bases, J lost 3 bases, and 9 bases stayed unmatched. There are 13 residues in the CDR3. The germline V gene encodes CDR1 SEHNR and CDR2 FQNEAQ (reference sequence). CDR3: CAYVTTGVYEQYF. In nucleotides, the CDR3 is TGTGCCTACGTAACGACAGGGGTCTACGAGCAGTACTTC. Full variable domain (outside the CDR3, taken from reference TRBV7-9 and TRBJ2-7): DTGVSQNPRHKITKRGQNVTFRCDPISEHNRLYWYRQTLGQGPEFLTYFQNEAQLEKSRLLSDRFSAERPKGSFSTLEIQRTEQGDSAMYLCAYVTTGVYEQYFGPGTRLTVT.

This clone appeared a few times. An end of the junction does not agree with germline; a read error may underlie this. The chain has TRBV30 and TRBJ2-7; 7 nucleotides agree with TRBD2. This CDR3 is built from 12 residues. Germline CDR1 and CDR2: GTSNPN and SVGIG (reference sequence). The CDR3 DNA reads as TGTGCATGGAGGTGGGGGGGCTACGAGCAGTACTTC. Its translation: CAWRWGGYEQYF.

This clone came up a few times. V is TRBV14 and J is TRBJ2-5; 13 bases line up with TRBD2. CDR3 length: 15 amino acids. Germline trimming cut 4 bases from V and 4 bases from J; bases unmatched to any gene: 3. Germline-derived CDR1 and CDR2 are SGHDN and FVKESK. DNA of the CDR3: TGTGCCAGCAGCCTCGGGACTAGCGGGATAGAGACCCAGTACTTC. Protein product: CASSLGTSGIETQYF.

The V call is TRBV5-1, the J call TRBJ1-1; 9 positions agree with TRBD1. Germline V gene sequence: CDR1 SGHRS, CDR2 YFSETQ. After removal of 4 bases from V and 3 bases from J, the junction contained 10 bases not matched to a gene. This CDR3 spans 16 amino acids. The CDR3 DNA reads TGCGCCAGCAGCCGAACCCCGACAGGGGGTTACACTGAAGCTTTCTTT. It codes for CASSRTPTGGYTEAFF.

The CDR3 DNA sequence: TGTGCCAGCAGCTCATACCCCCTAGCGGGAGTATTCAATGAGCAGTTCTTC. Translation gives CASSSYPLAGVFNEQFF. The chain carries TRBV11-2 and TRBJ2-1; 10 bases map to TRBD2. The CDR3 runs 17 residues. Unmatched junction bases numbered 12, after V lost 4 bases and J lost 6 bases. In germline, CDR1 is SGHAT, CDR2 FQNNGV.

This clone showed up just a few times. V and J are TRBV9 and TRBJ2-7; 8 nucleotides match TRBD1. The CDR3 spans 14 residues. Per germline, CDR1 SGDLS and CDR2 YYNGEE. J gave up 2 bases and V 4 bases, and 5 bases lay outside the gene matches. CDR3 sequence: CASSSDRGAYEQYF. The CDR3 DNA sequence: TGTGCCAGCAGCTCAGACAGGGGAGCCTACGAGCAGTACTTC.

The rearrangement uses TRBV2 and TRBJ2-7, with no clear D. This CDR3 has 13 residues. Germline loops: CDR1 SNHLY, CDR2 FYNNEI. V was trimmed by 0 bases and J by 6 bases, leaving 9 bases between them. CDR3 residues: CASSEALKFEQYF. In DNA form, the CDR3 reads TGTGCCAGCAGTGAAGCGCTAAAGTTCGAGCAGTACTTC.

The rearrangement joins TRBV27 to TRBJ1-5; possible D gene TRBD1, 5 bases. The CDR3 totals 15 residues. V was pared by 0 bases and J by 4 bases, with 10 bases between. The germline V gene encodes CDR1 MNHEY and CDR2 SMNVEV (reference sequence). In DNA, the CDR3 is TGTGCCAGCAGTTTATCGGGGGGGTTAAATCAGCCCCAGCATTTT. It encodes CASSLSGGLNQPQHF.

V and J are TRBV30 and TRBJ1-5; TRBD1 is a possible D gene (6 bases). Per germline, CDR1 GTSNPN and CDR2 SVGIG (reference sequence). Deletions cut 2 bases from V and 4 bases from J, with 9 bases between. The CDR3 covers 13 residues. Here the CDR3 DNA reads TGTGCCTGGAGTAACAGGGTGAATCAGCCCCAGCATTTT. As protein: CAWSNRVNQPQHF.

This clone has more than one count but fewer than ten. The chain carries TRBV11-2 and TRBJ2-1; 11 nucleotides line up with TRBD2. J was trimmed by 9 bases and V by 4 bases; bases with no gene match: 11. The V gene's germline CDR1 is SGHAT and CDR2 FQNNGV. The CDR3 is 16 residues long. The CDR3 region has the DNA TGTGCCAGCAGCTCTGGGTGGGCTAGCGGGAGGAGTGAGCAGTTCTTC. Its translation is CASSSGWASGRSEQFF.